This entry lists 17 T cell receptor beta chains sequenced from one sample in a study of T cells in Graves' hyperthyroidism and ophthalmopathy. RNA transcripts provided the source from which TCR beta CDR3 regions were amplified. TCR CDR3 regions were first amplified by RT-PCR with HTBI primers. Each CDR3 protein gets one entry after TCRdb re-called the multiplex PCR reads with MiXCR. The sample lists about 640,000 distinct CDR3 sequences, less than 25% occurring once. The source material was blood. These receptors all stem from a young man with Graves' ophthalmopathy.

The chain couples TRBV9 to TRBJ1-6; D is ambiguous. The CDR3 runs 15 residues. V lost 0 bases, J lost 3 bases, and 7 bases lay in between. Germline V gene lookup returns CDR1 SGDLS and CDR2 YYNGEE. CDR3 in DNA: TGTGCCAGCAGCGTAGGTCCCAGCTATAATTCACCCCTCCACTTT. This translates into CASSVGPSYNSPLHF.

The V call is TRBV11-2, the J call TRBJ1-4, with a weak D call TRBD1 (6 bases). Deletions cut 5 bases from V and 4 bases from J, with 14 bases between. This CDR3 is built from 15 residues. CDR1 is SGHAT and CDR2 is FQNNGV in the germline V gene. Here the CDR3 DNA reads TGTGCCAGCAGCCCATGGACAGCCTATAATGAAAAACTGTTTTTT. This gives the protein CASSPWTAYNEKLFF.

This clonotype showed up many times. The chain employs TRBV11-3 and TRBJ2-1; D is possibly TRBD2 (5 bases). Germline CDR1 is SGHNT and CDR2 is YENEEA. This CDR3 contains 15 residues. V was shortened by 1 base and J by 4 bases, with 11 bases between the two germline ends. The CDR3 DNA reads TGTGCCAGCAGCTTAGGACGAGGGATGTACAATGAGCAGTTCTTC. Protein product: CASSLGRGMYNEQFF.

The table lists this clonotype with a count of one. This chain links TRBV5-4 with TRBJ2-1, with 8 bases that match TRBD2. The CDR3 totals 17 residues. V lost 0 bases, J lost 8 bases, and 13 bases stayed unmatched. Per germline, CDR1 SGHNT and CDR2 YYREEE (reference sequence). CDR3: CASSLGVAGSLGDEQFF. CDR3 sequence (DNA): TGTGCCAGCAGCTTGGGGGTAGCGGGGTCCCTGGGCGATGAGCAGTTCTTC.

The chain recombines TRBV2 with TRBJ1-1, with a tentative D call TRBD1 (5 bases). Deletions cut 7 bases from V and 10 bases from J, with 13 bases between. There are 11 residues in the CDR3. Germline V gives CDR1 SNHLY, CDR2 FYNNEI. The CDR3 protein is CASIGAVVAFF. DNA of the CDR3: TGTGCCAGCATTGGGGCTGTTGTAGCTTTCTTT.

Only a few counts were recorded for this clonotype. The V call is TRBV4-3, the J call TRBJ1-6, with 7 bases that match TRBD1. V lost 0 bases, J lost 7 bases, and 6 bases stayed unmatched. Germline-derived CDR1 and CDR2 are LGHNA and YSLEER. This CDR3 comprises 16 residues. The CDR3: CASSQEAGTANSPLHF. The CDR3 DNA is TGCGCCAGCAGCCAAGAAGCCGGGACAGCGAATTCACCCCTCCACTTT.

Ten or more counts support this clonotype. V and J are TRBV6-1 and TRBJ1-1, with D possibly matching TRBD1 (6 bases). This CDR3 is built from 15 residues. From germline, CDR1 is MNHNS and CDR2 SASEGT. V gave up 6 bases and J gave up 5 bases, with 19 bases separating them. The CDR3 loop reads CASSHGGGRGTEAFF. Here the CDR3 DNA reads TGTGCCAGCAGCCATGGGGGGGGCCGGGGAACTGAAGCTTTCTTT.

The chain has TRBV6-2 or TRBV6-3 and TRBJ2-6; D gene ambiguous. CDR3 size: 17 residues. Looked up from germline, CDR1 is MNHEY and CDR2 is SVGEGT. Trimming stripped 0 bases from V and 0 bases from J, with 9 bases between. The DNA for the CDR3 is TGTGCCAGCAGTTACTCAAGGGCAGTCTCTGGGGCCAACGTCCTGACTTTC. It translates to CASSYSRAVSGANVLTF.

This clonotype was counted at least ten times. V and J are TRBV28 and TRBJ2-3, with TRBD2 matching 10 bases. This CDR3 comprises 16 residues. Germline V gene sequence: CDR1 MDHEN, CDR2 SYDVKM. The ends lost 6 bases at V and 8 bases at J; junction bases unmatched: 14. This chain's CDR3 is CASRPILAGVVPTQYF. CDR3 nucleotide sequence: TGTGCCAGCAGACCCATTCTAGCGGGAGTAGTCCCTACGCAGTATTTT. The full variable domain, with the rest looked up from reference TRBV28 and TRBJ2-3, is DVKVTQSSRYLVKRTGEKVFLECVQDMDHENMFWYRQDPGLGLRLIYFSYDVKMKEKGDIPEGYSVSREKKERFSLILESASTNQTSMYLCASRPILAGVVPTQYFGPGTRLTVL.

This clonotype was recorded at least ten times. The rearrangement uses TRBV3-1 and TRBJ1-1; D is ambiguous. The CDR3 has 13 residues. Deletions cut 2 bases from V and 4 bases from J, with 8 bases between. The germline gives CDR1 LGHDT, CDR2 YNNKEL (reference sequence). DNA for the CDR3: TGTGCCAGCAGCCAACGGGGAGGCACTGAAGCTTTCTTT. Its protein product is CASSQRGGTEAFF.

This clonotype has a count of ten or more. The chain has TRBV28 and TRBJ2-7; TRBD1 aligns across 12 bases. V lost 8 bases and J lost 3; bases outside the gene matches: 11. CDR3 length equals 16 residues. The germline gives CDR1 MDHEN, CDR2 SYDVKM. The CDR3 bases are TGTGCCAGCGGCCCCGGGGGGACAGGGGGCTTCTACGAGCAGTACTTC. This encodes CASGPGGTGGFYEQYF.

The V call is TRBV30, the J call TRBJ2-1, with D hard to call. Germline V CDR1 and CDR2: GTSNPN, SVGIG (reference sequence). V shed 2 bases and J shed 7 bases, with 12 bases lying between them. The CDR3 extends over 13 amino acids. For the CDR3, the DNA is TGTGCCTGGAGTCCATCGATGAAGAATGAGCAGTTCTTC. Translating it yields CAWSPSMKNEQFF.

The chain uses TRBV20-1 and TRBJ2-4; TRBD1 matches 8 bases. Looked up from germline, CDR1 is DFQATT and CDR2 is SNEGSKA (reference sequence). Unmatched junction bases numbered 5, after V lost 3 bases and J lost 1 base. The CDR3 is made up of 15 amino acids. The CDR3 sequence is CSAREQGDAKNIQYF. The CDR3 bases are TGCAGTGCTAGGGAACAGGGGGATGCCAAAAACATTCAGTACTTC.

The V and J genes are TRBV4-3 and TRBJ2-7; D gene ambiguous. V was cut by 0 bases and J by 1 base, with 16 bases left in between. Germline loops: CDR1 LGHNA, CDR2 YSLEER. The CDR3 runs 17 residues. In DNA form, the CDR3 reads TGCGCCAGCAGCCAAGAAACCCGGACGGACGTTTCCTACGAGCAGTACTTC. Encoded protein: CASSQETRTDVSYEQYF.

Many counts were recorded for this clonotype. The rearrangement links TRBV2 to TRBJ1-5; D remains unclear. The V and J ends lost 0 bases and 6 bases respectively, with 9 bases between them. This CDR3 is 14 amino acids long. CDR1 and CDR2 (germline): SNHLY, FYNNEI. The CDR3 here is CASSEALGVQPQHF. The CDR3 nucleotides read TGTGCCAGCAGTGAAGCGCTTGGGGTTCAGCCCCAGCATTTT.

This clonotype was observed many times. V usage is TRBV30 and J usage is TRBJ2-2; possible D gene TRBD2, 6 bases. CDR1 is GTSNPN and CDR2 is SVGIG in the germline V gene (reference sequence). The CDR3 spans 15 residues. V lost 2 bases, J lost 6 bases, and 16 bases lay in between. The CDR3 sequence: CAWSLGGTRSGELFF. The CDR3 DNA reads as TGTGCCTGGAGTCTAGGCGGGACTCGGTCCGGGGAGCTGTTTTTT.

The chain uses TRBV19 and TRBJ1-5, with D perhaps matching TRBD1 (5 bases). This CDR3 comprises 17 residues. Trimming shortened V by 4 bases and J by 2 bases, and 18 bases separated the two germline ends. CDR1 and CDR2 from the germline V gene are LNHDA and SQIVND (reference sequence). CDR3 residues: CASSTRDSGGGNQPQHF. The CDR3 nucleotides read TGTGCCAGTAGTACCCGTGACAGTGGGGGAGGCAATCAGCCCCAGCATTTT. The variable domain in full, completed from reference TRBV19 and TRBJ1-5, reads DGGITQSPKYLFRKEGQNVTLSCEQNLNHDAMYWYRQDPGQGLRLIYYSQIVNDFQKGDIAEGYSVSREKKESFPLTVTSAQKNPTAFYLCASSTRDSGGGNQPQHFGDGTRLSIL.